This T cell receptor beta chain emerged from a study of T cell changes during pregnancy in multiple sclerosis. The V segment lost 8 bases and the J segment 4 bases; nucleotides outside the gene matches: 17. This CDR3 region has 18 residues. Germline lookup yields CDR1 LNHDA and CDR2 SQIVND (reference sequence). Assay used: immunoSEQ multiplex PCR; TCRdb lists only in-frame clones, some missing. The profile shows 85,000 to 130,000 clones, about 90% of them singletons. The clonotype was recovered from a female donor with multiple sclerosis, enrolled in a pregnancy study. V and J are TRBV19 and TRBJ2-3; 11 bases line up with TRBD2. The sequencing here drew on peripheral blood, taken before pregnancy. CDR3 sequence: CASQFGVRVAGGPDTQYF. CDR3 bases: TGTGCCAGTCAATTTGGTGTACGAGTAGCGGGGGGGCCAGATACGCAGTATTTT.